This T cell receptor beta chain was captured by sequencing in a study of OX40 agonist ivuxolimab in advanced cancers. At the level of the study: It was ivuxolimab, an agonistic anti-OX40 (CD134) antibody, that patients were treated with. While on treatment, patients had intravenous ivuxolimab at 0.01 to 10 mg/kg every 2 weeks.

With regard to this clone: No antigen is known for it.

The CDR3 contains 14 residues. Germline lookup yields CDR1 MNHNS and CDR2 SASEGT. Trimming removed 4 bases from V and 4 bases from J, with 13 bases in between. The table came from immunoSEQ multiplex PCR; TCRdb's copy has only in-frame clones and leaves some out. The data hold 65,000 to 75,000 clones, with 85% observed a single time. Broader study findings: Fewer expanded clones were found on average in CD4+ than in CD8+ T cells. The investigators did not determine what antigen specificity the expanded peripheral T cells had.

This chain uses TRBV6-1 with TRBJ1-1; no definite D call. The origin of this receptor is an adult with an advanced solid tumor such as melanoma, head and neck, liver or kidney cancer. This specimen consisted of CD4+ or CD8+ T cells sorted from blood, obtained in a trial of the OX40 agonist ivuxolimab. Here the CDR3 reads CASSAVRQSTEAFF. In DNA, the CDR3 is TGTGCCAGCAGTGCCGTCAGGCAGAGCACTGAAGCTTTCTTT.